This record covers a single T cell receptor (beta chain). V lost 4 bases, J lost 0 bases, and 13 bases lay in between. Germline V gene lookup returns CDR1 SGHDN and CDR2 FVKESK. The CDR3 totals 16 residues. These data originate in a study of blood T cell repertoires in COVID-19. Assay used: immunoSEQ multiplex PCR; TCRdb lists only in-frame clones, some missing. The table includes about 150,000 clones, approximately 80% detected once. V gene TRBV14 combines with J gene TRBJ2-4; unclear D gene. Sequencing used peripheral blood. The TCR originated in a woman between 50 and 59 years old in a cohort sampled during active or convalescent COVID-19. Written as DNA, the CDR3 is TGTGCCAGCAGCCTCGCCGGAGTCCAAGCCAAAAACATTCAGTACTTC. This sequence encodes CASSLAGVQAKNIQYF.